Each of the 8 T cell receptor beta chains below was sequenced from the same sample in a study of shared clonotypes between healthy human individuals. Data came from immunoSEQ multiplex PCR; TCRdb stores just in-frame clones and leaves some out. The sample lists roughly 1,500,000 clones; 98% were seen once. The specimen sequenced was naive CD4+ T cells sorted from blood. Subset of the sample: CD45RA+ positively selected. The receptors were gathered from a man younger than 40 in good health.

This chain joins TRBV5-5 and TRBJ2-7, with 10 bases lining up with TRBD1. The CDR3 runs 14 residues. CDR1 SGHKS and CDR2 YYEKEE come from the germline V gene (reference sequence). V dropped 5 bases and J dropped 3; count of bases not matched to a gene: 5. The chain's CDR3 is CASRPTGGFYEQYF. The CDR3 nucleotides read TGTGCCAGCAGACCGACAGGGGGCTTCTACGAGCAGTACTTC.

The rearrangement links TRBV10-1 to TRBJ1-1; 8 nucleotides align to TRBD1. The germline V gene has CDR1 WNHNN and CDR2 SYGVQD (reference sequence). V lost 4 bases, J lost 0 bases, and 4 bases stayed unmatched. The CDR3 is made up of 15 amino acids. The CDR3 DNA is TGCGCCAGCAGTGGCACAGGGGGTATGAACACTGAAGCTTTCTTT. This translates into CASSGTGGMNTEAFF.

The V call is TRBV5-6, the J call TRBJ1-1; D unclear. V was trimmed by 7 bases and J by 2 bases, leaving 15 bases between them. The germline V gene encodes CDR1 SGHDT and CDR2 YYEEEE. This CDR3 is 14 amino acids long. CDR3 DNA sequence: TGTGCCAGCCAGCTTCAAGGAGTCAACACTGAAGCTTTCTTT. This gives the protein CASQLQGVNTEAFF.

The chain couples TRBV4-2 to TRBJ2-5, with TRBD2 matching over 12 bases. Germline V CDR1 and CDR2: LGHNA, YNFKEQ. J was trimmed by 2 bases and V by 3 bases; bases with no gene match: 16. The CDR3 spans 20 residues. CDR3 residues: CASSHLGRTSGILGQETQYF. The CDR3 nucleotides are TGTGCCAGCAGCCATCTGGGTAGGACTAGCGGGATTCTTGGTCAAGAGACCCAGTACTTC.

This rearrangement joins TRBV5-4 to TRBJ2-7; no definite D call. CDR3 length: 15 amino acids. Trimming stripped 0 bases from V and 0 bases from J, with 10 bases between. Germline lookup yields CDR1 SGHNT and CDR2 YYREEE (reference sequence). DNA of the CDR3: TGTGCCAGCAGCTTGGGCCGCCTGGGCTCCTACGAGCAGTACTTC. Protein product: CASSLGRLGSYEQYF.

The V and J genes are TRBV2 and TRBJ2-2; tentatively, D is TRBD1 (5 bases). V was pared by 0 bases and J by 6 bases, with 11 bases between. CDR3 length equals 15 residues. From germline, CDR1 is SNHLY and CDR2 FYNNEI. The CDR3 loop reads CASSEAGTRAGELFF. The CDR3 DNA reads as TGTGCCAGCAGTGAAGCGGGAACCAGGGCCGGGGAGCTGTTTTTT.

The V gene is TRBV2, the J gene TRBJ1-2; D gene uncertain. This CDR3 region has 13 residues. Germline V gives CDR1 SNHLY, CDR2 FYNNEI. Trimming took off 1 base at V and 2 bases at J, with 5 bases between the two ends. CDR3 residues: CASSEELNYGYTF. The CDR3 DNA reads as TGTGCCAGCAGTGAAGAACTGAACTATGGCTACACCTTC.

V and J are TRBV5-6 and TRBJ2-1, with 8 positions matching TRBD2. The germline V gene encodes CDR1 SGHDT and CDR2 YYEEEE. The CDR3 consists of 17 residues. V shed 3 bases, J shed 0 bases, and the junction held 8 bases outside the gene matches. For the CDR3, the DNA is TGTGCCAGCAGCTCCCGCGGGAGGTTTAGCTCCTACAATGAGCAGTTCTTC. Its translation: CASSSRGRFSSYNEQFF.